This TCR beta chain stems from a study of coeliac disease. In this sample, this clone turned up once. The antigen is unknown. The method was immunoSEQ multiplex PCR; TCRdb's version includes in-frame clones alone and lacks a portion of them. The table includes thousands of clones, about 70% detected once. Study-wide points: Few TRB amino acid sequences were shared between samples; most were unique. Published gliadin-specific TRB sequences appeared in 9 of 18 coeliac samples, 1 of 6 controls. Lamina propria and intraepithelial cell fractions may contain each other's cells.

The sample taken for sequencing was lymphocytes from the gut lamina propria. The sequence derives from a man younger than 35 with celiac disease on a gluten-free diet.

CDR3 protein: CASSLEDRAEAFF. The CDR3 bases are TGTGCCAGCAGCTTAGAAGACAGAGCTGAAGCTTTCTTT. The chain has TRBV11-2 and TRBJ1-1; the D gene is possibly TRBD1 (5 bases). With 0 bases removed from V and 6 bases from J, the gap between germline ends came to 8 bases. CDR1 is SGHAT, CDR2 FQNNGV, per germline. This CDR3 comprises 13 residues.